The rows below give T cell receptor beta chains drawn from one sample of a study of blood T cell repertoires in COVID-19. The table came from immunoSEQ multiplex PCR; TCRdb's copy has only in-frame clones and leaves some out. This sample has about 250,000 clones, with just over 90% found just once. Specimen: PBMCs or T cells enriched from blood (not recorded which). The receptors derive from a woman aged 18-30 years who had recovered from COVID-19. The CDR3 runs from the conserved cysteine through the conserved F or W. D genes are given only for firm matches.

J | V | D | DNA | CDR3
TRBJ2-1 | TRBV28 | TRBD2 | TGTGCCAGCAGGGGACTAGCGGGCCGGGACAATGAGCAGTTCTTC | CASRGLAGRDNEQFF
TRBJ1-6 | TRBV7-3 | NA | TGTGCCAGCAGCTTGTTGCGGAGCTGCGTCCACTTT | CASSLLRSCVHF
TRBJ1-1 | TRBV15 | TRBD1 | TGTGCCACCAGCAGTCCGACGACAGGGACCCCTGAAGCTTTCTTT | CATSSPTTGTPEAFF
TRBJ1-1 | TRBV3-1/TRBV3-2 | TRBD1 | TGTGCCTCCCAGGGGGTGAACACTGAAGCTTTCTTT | CASQGVNTEAFF
TRBJ1-4 | TRBV9 | NA | TGTGCCAGCAGCGTAGGAAGGGCGGGCGAAAAACTGTTTTTT | CASSVGRAGEKLFF
TRBJ1-1 | TRBV6-5 | TRBD1 | TGTGCCAGCAGTTACTCGTCAGGGGGACTGAACACTGAAGCTTTCTTT | CASSYSSGGLNTEAFF
TRBJ1-2 | TRBV2 | TRBD1 | TGTGCCAGCAGGGGGACAGTCTATGGCTACACCTTC | CASRGTVYGYTF
TRBJ1-5 | TRBV21-1 | NA | TGTGCCAGCAGCAGACCCAGGGGAAGGCCGCAGCATTTT | CASSRPRGRPQHF
TRBJ2-7 | TRBV6-1 | NA | TGTGCCAGCAGTGAAGCGAGGCGGCTGAACTACGAGCAGTACTTC | CASSEARRLNYEQYF
TRBJ1-5 | TRBV19 | TRBD1 | TGTGCCAGTAGGATCCAACGACAGGGGAATCAGCCCCAGCATTTT | CASRIQRQGNQPQHF
TRBJ1-2 | TRBV10-3 | TRBD1 | TGTGCCATCAGTCGGACAGGGCGAGAGTCTGGCTACACCTTC | CAISRTGRESGYTF
TRBJ1-4 | TRBV21-1 | NA | TGTGCCAGCGCCATCCCGACAGGGGCAACTAATGAAAAACTGTTTTTT | CASAIPTGATNEKLFF
TRBJ2-7 | TRBV28 | NA | TGTGCCAGCAGTTTATGGGGAGAGTTGGGTTACGAGCAGTACTTC | CASSLWGELGYEQYF
TRBJ2-3 | TRBV19 | NA | TGTGCCAGTAGTATGATAACAGGGCGAGATACGCAGTATTTT | CASSMITGRDTQYF
TRBJ1-5 | TRBV3-1/TRBV3-2 | NA | TGTGCCAGCAGCCAAGAACACGTTAGCAATCAGCCCCAGCATTTT | CASSQEHVSNQPQHF
TRBJ1-5 | TRBV10-3 | TRBD1 | TGTGCCATCAGCGAGGGACAGGGGGCGGATAATAGCAATCAGCCCCAGCATTTT | CAISEGQGADNSNQPQHF
TRBJ1-1 | TRBV7-8 | NA | TGTGCCAGCAGGTCGGGCACTGAAGCTTTCTTT | CASRSGTEAFF
TRBJ2-1 | TRBV11-3 | TRBD2 | TGTGCCAGCAGCAGGTCGGTAGCGGGGACCAATGAGCAGTTCTTC | CASSRSVAGTNEQFF
TRBJ2-2 | TRBV12-5 | NA | TGTGCTAGTGCCGCCGGGGAGCTGTTTTTT | CASAAGELFF
TRBJ2-3 | TRBV19 | TRBD2 | TGTGCCAGTAGTCAACCGGGACTAGCGGGGAACACGCAGTATTTT | CASSQPGLAGNTQYF
TRBJ1-2 | TRBV28 | TRBD1 | TGTGCCAGCAGTAACCCCCCGGGACAGGGATCCTATGGCTACACCTTC | CASSNPPGQGSYGYTF
TRBJ2-1 | TRBV3-1/TRBV3-2 | TRBD2 | TGTGCCAGCAGCCAACCTGGGAGGGAGTCCGATGAGCAGTTCTTC | CASSQPGRESDEQFF
TRBJ2-1 | TRBV3-1/TRBV3-2 | TRBD2 | TGTGCCAGCAGCCCCAAAGGACTAGCGTCCCTTGAGCAGTTCTTC | CASSPKGLASLEQFF
TRBJ2-6 | TRBV28 | NA | TGTGCCAGCAGTTTACCGTGGGGGGATGCTGGGGCCAACGTCCTGACTTTC | CASSLPWGDAGANVLTF